This paragraph reports one T cell receptor (beta chain). Ten or more counts support this clonotype. Its antigen is still unknown. No clone much larger than this one lies a single base away; base qualities are absent. These data belong to a study. Sequencing took place on an Illumina MiSeq. The raw public data were reprocessed by TCRdb itself: fastp quality trimming at Q25, MiXCR clonotype calling, in-frame beta chains only. Under each unique CDR3 protein, matching rows form one entry showing the most common genes and DNA. This sample lists 5,800 or so distinct CDR3 sequences; about 9.2% were detected once. About 5% of the sample lies in the top ten. From the germline V gene (reference sequence), CDR1 is SGHKS and CDR2 is YYEKEE. The germline V end is reduced by 4 bases and the J end by 4 bases; junction bases left unmatched: 10. The CDR3 goes from the cysteine to the phenylalanine over 16 residues. Just the 48-base CDR3 DNA is kept, in frame starting at base 1.

This TCR was recovered from a human donor with rheumatoid arthritis. The sample consisted of CD4+ T cells from synovial fluid. The sequence joins TRBV5-5 to TRBJ2-3, and 9 junctional nucleotides match TRBD1. The sequenced DNA is TGTGCCAGCAGCGGACAGGGGAATTCATGGGCAGATACGCAGTATTTT. It codes for CASSGQGNSWADTQYF.